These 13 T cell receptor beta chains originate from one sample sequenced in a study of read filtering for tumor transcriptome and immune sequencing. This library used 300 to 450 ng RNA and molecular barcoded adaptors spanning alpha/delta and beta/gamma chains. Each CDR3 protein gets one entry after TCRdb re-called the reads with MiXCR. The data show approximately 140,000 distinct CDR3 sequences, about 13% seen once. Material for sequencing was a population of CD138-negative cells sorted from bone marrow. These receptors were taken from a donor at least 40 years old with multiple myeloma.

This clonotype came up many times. This CDR3 is CASSLAGGELFF. CDR3 sequence (DNA): TGTGCCAGCAGCTTAGCAGGCGGGGAGCTGTTTTTT. The V gene is TRBV7-9, the J gene TRBJ2-2; D is ambiguous. The germline V gene encodes CDR1 SEHNR and CDR2 FQNEAQ (reference sequence). The CDR3 runs to 12 residues. The ends were cut back, 0 bases at V and 7 bases at J, with 3 bases in the middle.

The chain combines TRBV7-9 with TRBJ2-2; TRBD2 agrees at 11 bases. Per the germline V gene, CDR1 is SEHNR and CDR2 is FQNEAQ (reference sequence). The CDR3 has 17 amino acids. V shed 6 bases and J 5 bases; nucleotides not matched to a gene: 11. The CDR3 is CASRSPGLAAVTGELFF. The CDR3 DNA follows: TGTGCCAGCAGGTCTCCGGGACTAGCGGCCGTTACCGGGGAGCTGTTTTTT.

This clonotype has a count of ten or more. The CDR3 reads CASSLGDSGAGELFF. DNA of the CDR3: TGTGCCAGCAGCTTAGGCGACTCAGGGGCCGGGGAGCTGTTTTTT. The V call is TRBV7-6, the J call TRBJ2-2; possible D gene TRBD1, 6 bases. The CDR3 length is 15 residues. Looked up from germline, CDR1 is SGHVS and CDR2 is FNYEAQ. V lost 1 base to trimming and J lost 6 bases, with 12 bases between them.

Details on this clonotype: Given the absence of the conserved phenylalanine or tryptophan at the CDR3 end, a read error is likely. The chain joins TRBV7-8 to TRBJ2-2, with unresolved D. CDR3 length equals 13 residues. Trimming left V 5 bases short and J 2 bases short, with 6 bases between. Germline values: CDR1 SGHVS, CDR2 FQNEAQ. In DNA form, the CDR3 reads TGTGCCAGCAGCCCTGACAACACCGGGGAGCTGTTTCTT. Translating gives CASSPDNTGELFL.

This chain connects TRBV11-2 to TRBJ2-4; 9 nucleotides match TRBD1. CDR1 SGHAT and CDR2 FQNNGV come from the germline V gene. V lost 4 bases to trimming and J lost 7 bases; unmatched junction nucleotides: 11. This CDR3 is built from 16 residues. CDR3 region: CASSSSLQGAINIQYF. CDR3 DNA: TGTGCCAGCAGCTCAAGCCTACAGGGGGCAATCAACATTCAGTACTTC.

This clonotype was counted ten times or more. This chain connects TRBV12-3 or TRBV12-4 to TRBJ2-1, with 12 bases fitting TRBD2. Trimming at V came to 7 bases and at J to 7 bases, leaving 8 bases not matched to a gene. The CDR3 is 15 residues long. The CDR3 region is CASTKTSGSENEQFF. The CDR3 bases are TGTGCCAGCACCAAGACTAGCGGGAGTGAAAATGAGCAGTTCTTC.

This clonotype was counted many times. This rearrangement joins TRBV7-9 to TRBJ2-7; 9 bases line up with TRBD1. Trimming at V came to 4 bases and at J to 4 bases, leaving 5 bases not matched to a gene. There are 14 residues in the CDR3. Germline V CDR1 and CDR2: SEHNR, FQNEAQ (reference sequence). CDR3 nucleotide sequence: TGTGCCAGCAGCTCCGGGACAGGGCCTTACGAGCAGTACTTC. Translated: CASSSGTGPYEQYF.

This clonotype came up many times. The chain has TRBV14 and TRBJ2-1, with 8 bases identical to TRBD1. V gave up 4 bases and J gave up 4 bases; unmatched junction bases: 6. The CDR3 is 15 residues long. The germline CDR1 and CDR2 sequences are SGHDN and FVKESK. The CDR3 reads CASSPGDRKYNEQFF. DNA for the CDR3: TGTGCCAGCAGCCCAGGGGACAGGAAATACAATGAGCAGTTCTTC.

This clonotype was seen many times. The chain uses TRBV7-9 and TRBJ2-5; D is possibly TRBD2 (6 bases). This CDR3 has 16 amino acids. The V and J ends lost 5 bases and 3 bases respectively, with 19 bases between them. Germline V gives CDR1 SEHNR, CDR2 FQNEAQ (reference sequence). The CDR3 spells CASSPYARAGKETQYF. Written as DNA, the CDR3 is TGTGCCAGCAGCCCCTACGCCCGAGCGGGCAAAGAGACCCAGTACTTC.

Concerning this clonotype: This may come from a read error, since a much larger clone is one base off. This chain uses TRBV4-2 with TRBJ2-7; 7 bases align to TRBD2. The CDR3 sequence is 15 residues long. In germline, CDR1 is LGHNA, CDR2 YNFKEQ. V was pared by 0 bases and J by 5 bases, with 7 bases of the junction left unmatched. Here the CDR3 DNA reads TGTGCCAGCAGCCAAGAAGGCGGGAGCTACCACGAGCAGTACTTC. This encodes CASSQEGGSYHEQYF.

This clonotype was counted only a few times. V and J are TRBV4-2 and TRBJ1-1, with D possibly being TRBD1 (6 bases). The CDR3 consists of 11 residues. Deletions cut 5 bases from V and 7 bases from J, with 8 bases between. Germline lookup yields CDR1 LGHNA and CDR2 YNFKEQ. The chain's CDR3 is CASSSGVEAFF. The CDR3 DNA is TGTGCCAGCAGCTCAGGGGTTGAAGCTTTCTTT.

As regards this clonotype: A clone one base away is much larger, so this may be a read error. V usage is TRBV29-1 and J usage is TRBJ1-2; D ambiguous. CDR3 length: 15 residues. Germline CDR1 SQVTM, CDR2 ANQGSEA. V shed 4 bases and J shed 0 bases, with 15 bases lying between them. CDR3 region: CSVALAGRSNYGYTF. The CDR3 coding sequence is TGCAGCGTTGCATTGGCAGGACGGTCTAACTATGGCTACACCTTC.

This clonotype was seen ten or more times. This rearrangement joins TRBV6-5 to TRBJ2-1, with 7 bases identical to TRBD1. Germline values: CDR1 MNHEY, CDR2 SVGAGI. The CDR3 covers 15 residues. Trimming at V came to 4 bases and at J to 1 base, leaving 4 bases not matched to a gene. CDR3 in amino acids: CASSLEGASYNEQFF. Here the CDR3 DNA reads TGTGCCAGCAGTTTAGAGGGGGCTTCCTACAATGAGCAGTTCTTC.